This is a list of T cell receptor beta chains from one sample in a study of blood T cell repertoires in COVID-19. Data came from immunoSEQ multiplex PCR; TCRdb stores just in-frame clones and leaves some out. In the table there are about 240,000 clones, about four fifths of which are singletons. Specimen: peripheral blood. These TCRs come from an elderly woman with acute or convalescent COVID-19. CDR3s include the opening cysteine and the closing phenylalanine or tryptophan. The order of the fields is D gene, CDR3 length, J gene, clone size, V gene, CDR3 protein, CDR3 DNA. D genes are given only for firm matches. Only part of the rows carry a size: once, few, many, or a class if the clone is expanded.

- 14 TRBJ2-7 - TRBV18 CASSPTSGSYEQYF TGTGCCAGCTCACCGACGTCAGGGTCCTACGAGCAGTACTTC
- 13 TRBJ2-7 - TRBV5-4 CASSLSVSYEQYF TGTGCCAGCAGCTTGTCAGTGTCCTACGAGCAGTACTTC
- 14 TRBJ2-1 - TRBV5-1 CASSLNGGGYEQFF TGCGCCAGCAGCTTGAATGGGGGCGGTTATGAGCAGTTCTTC
- 17 TRBJ2-7 once TRBV11-2 CASSLDGTGHQSYEQYF TGTGCCAGCAGCTTAGATGGAACAGGGCACCAATCCTACGAGCAGTACTTC
- 13 TRBJ2-1 - TRBV6-5 CASSYQTDNEQFF TGTGCCAGCAGTTACCAAACAGACAATGAGCAGTTCTTC
- 16 TRBJ1-5 - TRBV6-2/TRBV6-3 CASSYDTAILNQPQHF TGTGCCAGCAGTTACGACACTGCGATTCTCAATCAGCCCCAGCATTTT
TRBD1 15 TRBJ1-6 - TRBV7-8 CASTTRDRYDSPLHF TGTGCCAGCACGACCCGGGACAGGTACGATTCACCCCTCCACTTT
- 13 TRBJ2-2 - TRBV3-1/TRBV3-2 CASSQWGPGELFF TGTGCCAGCAGCCAATGGGGGCCCGGGGAGCTGTTTTTT
- 13 TRBJ2-7 - TRBV25-1 CASRGGGRYEQYF TGTGCCAGCAGGGGAGGGGGGCGGTACGAGCAGTACTTC
- 12 TRBJ1-2 few TRBV7-2 CASSPGDYGYTF TGTGCCAGCAGCCCGGGGGACTATGGCTACACCTTC
- 12 TRBJ2-7 - TRBV9 CASSAESYEQYF TGTGCCAGCAGCGCGGAGTCCTACGAGCAGTACTTC
TRBD1 14 TRBJ1-6 - TRBV6-2/TRBV6-3 CASSSDRDSSPLHF TGTGCCAGCAGCTCAGACAGGGACAGTTCACCCCTCCACTTT
TRBD1 14 TRBJ1-2 - TRBV6-5 CASRRDRNYYGYTF TGTGCCAGCAGACGGGACAGGAATTACTATGGCTACACCTTC
TRBD1 14 TRBJ2-7 - TRBV15 CATKEGTGIFEQYF TGTGCCACTAAAGAAGGGACAGGCATATTCGAGCAGTACTTC
- 14 TRBJ1-1 - TRBV7-9 CASSPHRDRTEAFF TGTGCCAGCAGCCCGCACAGGGACCGGACTGAAGCTTTCTTT
- 14 TRBJ1-1 - TRBV5-1 CASSPLQGNTEAFF TGCGCCAGCAGCCCGTTGCAGGGTAACACTGAAGCTTTCTTT
TRBD2 14 TRBJ2-2 - TRBV7-9 CASLSGGNTGELFF TGTGCCAGCCTGAGCGGGGGGAACACCGGGGAGCTGTTTTTT
- 13 TRBJ1-2 - TRBV2 CASTHQGSPGYTF TGTGCCAGCACCCATCAGGGGTCCCCTGGCTACACCTTC
- 13 TRBJ1-1 - TRBV5-4 CASSLGRVTEAFF TGTGCCAGCAGCTTGGGGAGGGTCACTGAAGCTTTCTTT
TRBD2 14 TRBJ2-5 - TRBV28 CASHPSGGQETQYF TGTGCCAGTCACCCGAGCGGGGGGCAAGAGACCCAGTACTTC
- 16 TRBJ2-3 few TRBV29-1 CSVGGLAVSSTDTQYF TGCAGCGTTGGAGGTCTAGCTGTCTCTAGCACAGATACGCAGTATTTT
TRBD1 13 TRBJ1-2 - TRBV5-6 CASSLDRPYGYTF TGTGCCAGCAGCCTGGACAGGCCCTATGGCTACACCTTC
- 14 TRBJ1-5 - TRBV10-3 CAISEYDGFQPQHF TGTGCCATCAGTGAGTACGACGGGTTTCAGCCCCAGCATTTT
- 21 TRBJ1-6 - TRBV28 CASSLSQGGLGQGSYNSPLHF TGTGCCAGCAGTTTATCCCAAGGCGGATTAGGGCAGGGGTCCTATAATTCACCCCTCCACTTT
- 17 TRBJ1-4 once TRBV3-1/TRBV3-2 CASSRGRTIATNEKLFF TGTGCCAGCAGCCGTGGACGGACTATTGCAACTAATGAAAAACTGTTTTTT
- 11 TRBJ1-1 - TRBV10-3 CAIAGRAEAFF TGTGCCATCGCAGGGAGGGCTGAAGCTTTCTTT
TRBD1 16 TRBJ1-3 - TRBV5-5 CASSLRTGDSGNTIYF TGTGCCAGCAGCTTAAGGACAGGGGACTCTGGAAACACCATATATTTT
- 15 TRBJ1-6 - TRBV10-3 CAISEGGTPGSPLHF TGTGCCATCAGTGAGGGAGGCACTCCGGGGTCACCCCTCCACTTT
- 13 TRBJ1-5 few TRBV7-2 CASSLGGSQPQHF TGTGCCAGCAGCTTGGGGGGGAGTCAGCCCCAGCATTTT
TRBD2 19 TRBJ2-2 - TRBV6-1 CASGEGGLAGAVNTGELFF TGTGCCAGCGGAGAAGGGGGACTAGCGGGGGCCGTAAACACCGGGGAGCTGTTTTTT
TRBD1 15 TRBJ2-7 - TRBV6-5 CASSLDRGPFYEQYF TGTGCCAGCAGCTTGGACAGGGGGCCCTTCTACGAGCAGTACTTC
TRBD1 17 TRBJ2-1 - TRBV16 CASSHWAWDRGSHEQFF TGTGCCAGCAGCCATTGGGCTTGGGACAGGGGATCCCATGAGCAGTTCTTC
TRBD1 15 TRBJ2-5 once TRBV19 CASSTGTGGRETQYF TGTGCCAGTAGTACAGGGACAGGGGGCAGGGAGACCCAGTACTTC
- 17 TRBJ1-3 - TRBV2 CASSHPRVLDSGNTIYF TGTGCCAGCAGCCATCCCAGGGTGTTAGACTCTGGAAACACCATATATTTT
TRBD1 13 TRBJ2-2 - TRBV19 CATRTGNTGELFF TGTGCCACTCGGACAGGGAACACCGGGGAGCTGTTTTTT
- 13 TRBJ1-6 - TRBV28 CASRPGVRSPLHF TGTGCCAGCAGGCCGGGGGTTCGGTCACCCCTCCACTTT
- 14 TRBJ1-3 - TRBV27 CASSLRGSGNTIYF TGTGCCAGCAGTTTAAGGGGGTCTGGAAACACCATATATTTT
TRBD2 16 TRBJ2-7 - TRBV7-6 CASSSRSGTKNYEQYF TGTGCCAGCAGCTCACGCTCCGGGACTAAAAACTACGAGCAGTACTTC
TRBD1 15 TRBJ1-3 - TRBV18 CASSETGTSGNTIYF TGTGCCAGCTCCGAGACAGGGACCTCTGGAAACACCATATATTTT
TRBD2 15 TRBJ2-1 - TRBV3-1/TRBV3-2 CASSQLAGANNEQFF TGTGCCAGCAGCCAACTAGCGGGGGCGAACAATGAGCAGTTCTTC
- 13 TRBJ2-2 - TRBV28 CASQGGDTGELFF TGTGCCTCTCAGGGGGGTGACACCGGGGAGCTGTTTTTT
- 13 TRBJ1-4 few TRBV30 CAWRVRGQEKLFF TGTGCCTGGAGGGTGAGAGGGCAGGAAAAACTGTTTTTT
TRBD1 13 TRBJ1-2 - TRBV5-6 CASSSGQVYGYTF TGTGCCAGCAGCTCGGGACAGGTCTATGGCTACACCTTC